The 8 T cell receptor beta chains below come from one sample, sequenced in a study of CD8 T cells in Susac syndrome. About 0.45 to 1 ug RNA was reverse transcribed with random hexamers. MiXCR was run by TCRdb on the immunoSEQ multiplex PCR reads, yielding one entry per CDR3 protein. The sample lists about 160,000 distinct CDR3 sequences; just over 90% were seen once. The sequenced sample was CD4+ T cells from PBMCs. These receptors were taken from a human donor in good health.

The chain employs TRBV12-3 or TRBV12-4 and TRBJ1-2; tentative D call: TRBD1 (6 bases). The CDR3 is 15 amino acids. The V end lost 5 bases, the J end lost 8 bases, and 21 bases lay between the germline ends. CDR3 protein: CASSPPGTLRGGYTF. Written as DNA, the CDR3 is TGTGCCAGCAGTCCCCCCGGGACACTACGGGGAGGCTACACCTTC.

The chain combines TRBV6-6 with TRBJ1-1; TRBD1 aligns across 7 bases. Germline CDR1 reads MNHNY; CDR2 reads SVGAGI (reference sequence). The CDR3 runs 13 residues. V lost 6 bases and J lost 6; bases outside the gene matches: 7. CDR3 nucleotides: TGTGCCAGCAGCTCTGACAGGGTGGCTGAAGCTTTCTTT. Protein: CASSSDRVAEAFF.

This chain links TRBV4-1 with TRBJ2-5, with D possibly being TRBD1 (6 bases). CDR1 MGHRA and CDR2 YSYEKL come from the germline V gene. The CDR3 has 16 residues. V shed 1 base and J shed 0 bases, with 12 bases lying between them. The chain's CDR3 is CASSQGFGTYQETQYF. In DNA form, the CDR3 reads TGCGCCAGCAGCCAAGGATTCGGGACATACCAAGAGACCCAGTACTTC.

The V and J genes are TRBV7-3 and TRBJ1-2, with TRBD1 matching over 7 bases. In germline, CDR1 is SGHTA, CDR2 FQGTGA. There are 13 residues in the CDR3. Germline trimming cut 4 bases from V and 8 bases from J; bases unmatched to any gene: 7. CDR3 in amino acids: CASSSATGSGYTF. CDR3 nucleotide sequence: TGTGCCAGCAGCTCCGCGACAGGGTCCGGCTACACCTTC.

The chain combines TRBV3-1 with TRBJ2-2; D unresolved. Trimming removed 1 base from V and 2 bases from J, with 11 bases in between. In germline, CDR1 is LGHDT, CDR2 YNNKEL (reference sequence). This CDR3 has 16 amino acids. CDR3 sequence: CASSQGSRTNTGELFF. The DNA for the CDR3 is TGTGCCAGCAGCCAAGGATCACGCACCAACACCGGGGAGCTGTTTTTT.

The rearrangement links TRBV12-3 or TRBV12-4 to TRBJ2-7; 8 nucleotides match TRBD1. Unmatched junction bases numbered 15, after V lost 7 bases and J lost 7 bases. CDR3 size: 15 residues. The CDR3 protein is CASITGGQGAREQYF. As DNA, the CDR3 is TGTGCCAGCATCACCGGCGGGCAGGGGGCTAGGGAGCAGTACTTC.

This chain links TRBV6-6 with TRBJ2-7; no firm D call. Trimming removed 8 bases at V and 4 bases at J, with 12 bases between. This CDR3 comprises 12 residues. The germline V gene encodes CDR1 MNHNY and CDR2 SVGAGI (reference sequence). The CDR3 reads CASATTLYEQYF. CDR3 bases: TGTGCCAGCGCCACTACTTTATACGAGCAGTACTTC.

On this clonotype itself: At one of its ends the junction is not consistent with the germline gene, which may arise from a read error. V is TRBV6-1 and J is TRBJ2-5; the match to TRBD2 covers 7 bases. CDR3 length: 14 residues. Germline V gene lookup returns CDR1 MNHNS and CDR2 SASEGT. CDR3 sequence: CASGEGGIQETQYF. The CDR3 DNA is TGTGCCAGCGGTGAGGGAGGGATACAAGAGACCCAGTACTTC.